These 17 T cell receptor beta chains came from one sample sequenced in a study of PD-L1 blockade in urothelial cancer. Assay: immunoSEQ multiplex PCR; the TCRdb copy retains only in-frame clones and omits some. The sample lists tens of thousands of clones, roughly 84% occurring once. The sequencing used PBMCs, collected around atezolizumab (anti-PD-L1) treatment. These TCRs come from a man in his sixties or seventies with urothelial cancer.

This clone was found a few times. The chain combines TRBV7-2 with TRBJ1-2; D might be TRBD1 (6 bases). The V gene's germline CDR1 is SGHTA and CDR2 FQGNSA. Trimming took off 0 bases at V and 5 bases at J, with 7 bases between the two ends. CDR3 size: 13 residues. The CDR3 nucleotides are TGTGCCAGCAGCTTAGCGAGGGGGTATGGCTACACCTTC. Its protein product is CASSLARGYGYTF.

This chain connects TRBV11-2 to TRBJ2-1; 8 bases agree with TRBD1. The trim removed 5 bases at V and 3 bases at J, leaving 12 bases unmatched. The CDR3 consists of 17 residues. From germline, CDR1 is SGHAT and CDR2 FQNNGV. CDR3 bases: TGTGCCAGCAGCCAACGGTACTCCGGACAGGGCTACAATGAGCAGTTCTTC. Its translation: CASSQRYSGQGYNEQFF.

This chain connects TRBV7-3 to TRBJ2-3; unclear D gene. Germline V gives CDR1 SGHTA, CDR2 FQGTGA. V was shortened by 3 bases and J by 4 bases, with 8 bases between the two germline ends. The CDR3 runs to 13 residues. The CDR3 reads CASSFFEADTQYF. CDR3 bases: TGTGCCAGCAGCTTCTTCGAGGCAGATACGCAGTATTTT.

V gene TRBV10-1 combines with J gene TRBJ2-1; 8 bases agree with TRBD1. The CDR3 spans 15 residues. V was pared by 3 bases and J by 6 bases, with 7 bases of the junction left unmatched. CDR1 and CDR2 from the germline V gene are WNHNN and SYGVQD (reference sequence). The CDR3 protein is CASSDSGGDVNEQFF. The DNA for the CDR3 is TGCGCCAGCAGTGACTCAGGGGGCGATGTCAATGAGCAGTTCTTC.

The CDR3 DNA reads TGCAGCGTTGATACAGGGTTCACAGATACGCAGTATTTT. Its protein product is CSVDTGFTDTQYF. The chain uses TRBV29-1 and TRBJ2-3; tentatively, D is TRBD1 (6 bases). V was clipped by 3 bases and J by 2 bases, with 9 bases between them. Germline CDR1 reads SQVTM; CDR2 reads ANQGSEA. This CDR3 is built from 13 residues.

For the CDR3, the DNA is TGTGCCAGTAGTGACCCGGCGGCCCACACTGAAGCTTTCTTT. As protein: CASSDPAAHTEAFF. The chain joins TRBV19 to TRBJ1-1, with D uncertain. Trimming shortened V by 5 bases and J by 3 bases, and 13 bases separated the two germline ends. Per the germline V gene, CDR1 is LNHDA and CDR2 is SQIVND (reference sequence). The CDR3 is made up of 14 amino acids.

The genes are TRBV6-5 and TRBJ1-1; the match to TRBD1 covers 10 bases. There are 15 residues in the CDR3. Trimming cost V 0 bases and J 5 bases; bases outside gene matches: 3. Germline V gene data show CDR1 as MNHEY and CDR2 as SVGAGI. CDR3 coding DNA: TGTGCCAGCAGTTACTCTGGACAGGGGGTGACTGAAGCTTTCTTT. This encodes CASSYSGQGVTEAFF.

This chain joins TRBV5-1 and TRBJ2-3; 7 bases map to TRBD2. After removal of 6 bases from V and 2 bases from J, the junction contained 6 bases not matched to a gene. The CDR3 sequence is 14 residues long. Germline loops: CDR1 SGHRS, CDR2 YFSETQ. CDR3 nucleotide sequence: TGCGCCAGCACCCCTAGCGGCCCCACAGATACGCAGTATTTT. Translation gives CASTPSGPTDTQYF.

This CDR3 reads CAISRSAGGHEQYF. In DNA, the CDR3 is TGTGCCATCAGTCGAAGCGCCGGCGGCCACGAGCAGTACTTC. V gene TRBV10-3 combines with J gene TRBJ2-7; unclear D gene. The V end lost 5 bases, the J end lost 5 bases, and 16 bases lay between the germline ends. CDR1 ENHRY and CDR2 SYGVKD come from the germline V gene. This CDR3 is built from 14 residues.

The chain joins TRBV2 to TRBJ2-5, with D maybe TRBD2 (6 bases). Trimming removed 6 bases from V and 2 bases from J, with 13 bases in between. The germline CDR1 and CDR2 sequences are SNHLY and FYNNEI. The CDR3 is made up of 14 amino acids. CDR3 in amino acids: CASRPGTSQETQYF. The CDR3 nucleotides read TGTGCCAGCAGACCTGGGACTTCTCAAGAGACCCAGTACTTC. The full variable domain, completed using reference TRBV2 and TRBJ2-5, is EPEVTQTPSHQVTQMGQEVILRCVPISNHLYFYWYRQILGQKVEFLVSFYNNEISEKSEIFDDQFSVERPDGSNFTLKIRSTKLEDSAMYFCASRPGTSQETQYFGPGTRLLVL.

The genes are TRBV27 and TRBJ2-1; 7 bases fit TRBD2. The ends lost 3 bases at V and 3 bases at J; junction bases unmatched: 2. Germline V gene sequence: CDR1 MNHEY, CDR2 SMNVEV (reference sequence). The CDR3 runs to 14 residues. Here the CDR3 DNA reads TGTGCCAGCAGTTTTGAGCGGGGCTACAATGAGCAGTTCTTC. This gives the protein CASSFERGYNEQFF.

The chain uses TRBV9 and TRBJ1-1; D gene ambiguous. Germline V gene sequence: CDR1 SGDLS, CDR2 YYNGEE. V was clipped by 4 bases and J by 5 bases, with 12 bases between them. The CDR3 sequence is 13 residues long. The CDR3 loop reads CASSLARETEAFF. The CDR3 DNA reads TGTGCCAGCAGCCTCGCCCGAGAAACTGAAGCTTTCTTT.

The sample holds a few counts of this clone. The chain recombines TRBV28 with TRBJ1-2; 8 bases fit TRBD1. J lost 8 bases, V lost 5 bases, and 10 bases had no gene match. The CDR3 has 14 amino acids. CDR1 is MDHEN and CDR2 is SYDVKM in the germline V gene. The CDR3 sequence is CASSLGGTGRGYTF. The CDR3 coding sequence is TGTGCCAGCAGTCTAGGGGGGACAGGCCGGGGCTACACCTTC.

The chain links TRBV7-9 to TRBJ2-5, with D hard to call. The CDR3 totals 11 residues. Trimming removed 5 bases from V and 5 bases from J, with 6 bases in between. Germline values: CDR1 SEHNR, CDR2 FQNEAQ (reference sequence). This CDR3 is CASSPSETQYF. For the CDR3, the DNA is TGTGCCAGCAGCCCCTCGGAGACCCAGTACTTC.

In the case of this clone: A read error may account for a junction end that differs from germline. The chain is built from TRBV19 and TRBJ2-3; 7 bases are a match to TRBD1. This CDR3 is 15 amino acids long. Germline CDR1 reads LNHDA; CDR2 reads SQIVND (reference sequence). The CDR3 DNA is TGTGCCAGTAGTGTAGACAGGGAAGGCGCAGATACGCAGTATTTT. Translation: CASSVDREGADTQYF.

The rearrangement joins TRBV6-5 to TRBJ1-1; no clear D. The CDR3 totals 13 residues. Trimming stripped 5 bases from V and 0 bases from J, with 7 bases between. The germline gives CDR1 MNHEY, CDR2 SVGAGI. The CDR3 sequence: CASSPGMNTEAFF. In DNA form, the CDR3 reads TGTGCCAGCAGTCCAGGAATGAACACTGAAGCTTTCTTT.

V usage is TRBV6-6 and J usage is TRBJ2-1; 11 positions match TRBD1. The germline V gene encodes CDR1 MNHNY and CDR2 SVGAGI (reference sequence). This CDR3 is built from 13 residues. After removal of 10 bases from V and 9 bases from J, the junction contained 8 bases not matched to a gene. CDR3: CATFGQGAGEQFF. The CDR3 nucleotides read TGTGCCACCTTTGGACAGGGGGCTGGTGAGCAGTTCTTC.